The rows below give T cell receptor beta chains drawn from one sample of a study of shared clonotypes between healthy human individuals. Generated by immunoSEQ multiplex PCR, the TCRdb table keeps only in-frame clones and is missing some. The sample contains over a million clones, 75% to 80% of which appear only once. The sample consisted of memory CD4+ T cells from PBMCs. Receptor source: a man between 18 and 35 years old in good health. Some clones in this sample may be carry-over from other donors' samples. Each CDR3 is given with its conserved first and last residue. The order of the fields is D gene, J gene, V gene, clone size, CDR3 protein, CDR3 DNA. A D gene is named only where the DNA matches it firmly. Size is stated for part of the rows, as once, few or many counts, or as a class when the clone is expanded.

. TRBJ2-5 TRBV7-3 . CASSFNPGSETQYF TGTGCCAGCAGCTTTAACCCGGGATCGGAGACCCAGTACTTC
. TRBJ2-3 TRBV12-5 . CASGPGDTDTQYF TGTGCTAGTGGCCCAGGGGATACCGATACGCAGTATTTT
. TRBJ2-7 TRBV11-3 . CASSPKGRSVYEQYF TGTGCCAGCAGCCCCAAGGGGCGATCTGTCTACGAGCAGTACTTC
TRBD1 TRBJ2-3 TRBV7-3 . CASSLRDSYTDTQYF TGTGCCAGCAGCTTAAGGGACAGTTACACAGATACGCAGTATTTT
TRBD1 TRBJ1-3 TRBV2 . CASRGGRGGQALDNTIYF TGTGCCAGCAGAGGAGGTCGGGGCGGACAGGCCCTGGATAACACCATATATTTT
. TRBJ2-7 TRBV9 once CASSDGPTGRLEQYF TGTGCCAGCAGTGATGGCCCAACAGGGCGGCTCGAGCAGTACTTC
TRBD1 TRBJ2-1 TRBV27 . CASSPQGYEQFF TGTGCCAGCAGTCCACAGGGGTATGAGCAGTTCTTC
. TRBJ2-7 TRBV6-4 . CSSIEQYF TGTTCCTCAATCGAGCAGTACTTC
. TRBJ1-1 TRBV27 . CASFRGSSTEAFF TGTGCCAGCTTCCGGGGCTCTAGCACTGAAGCTTTCTTT
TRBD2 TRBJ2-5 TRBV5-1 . CASSPILGTRETQYF TGCGCCAGCAGCCCAATCCTCGGGACTAGGGAGACCCAGTACTTC
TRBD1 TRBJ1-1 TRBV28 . CASSLWGQGREEAFF TGTGCCAGCAGCCTCTGGGGACAGGGGCGTGAGGAAGCTTTCTTT
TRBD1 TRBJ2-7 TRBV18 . CASSPGTGYEQYF TGTGCCAGCTCACCTGGGACAGGGTACGAGCAGTACTTC
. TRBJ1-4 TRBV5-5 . CASSSGRLTEKLFF TGTGCCAGCAGCTCGGGCCGCCTTACTGAAAAACTGTTTTTT
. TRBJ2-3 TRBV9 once CASSARQSTDTQYF TGTGCCAGCAGCGCACGACAGTCCACAGATACGCAGTATTTT
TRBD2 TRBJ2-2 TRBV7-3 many CASSLWSTSGSTGELFF TGTGCCAGCAGCTTATGGTCGACTAGCGGGAGCACCGGGGAGCTGTTTTTT
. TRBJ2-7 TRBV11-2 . CASSLDTNEQYF TGTGCCAGCAGCTTAGATACGAACGAGCAGTACTTC
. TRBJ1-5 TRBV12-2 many CASRLGLGQQPQHF TGTGCAAGTCGCTTAGGACTGGGACAACAGCCCCAGCATTTT
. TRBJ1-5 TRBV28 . CASSQTNSNQPQHF TGTGCCAGCAGTCAAACGAATAGCAATCAGCCCCAGCATTTT
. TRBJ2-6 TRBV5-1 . CASSLAGTGGSGANVLTF TGCGCCAGCAGCTTGGCAGGGACTGGGGGCTCTGGGGCCAACGTCCTGACTTTC
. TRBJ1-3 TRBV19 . CASPGGGRNTIYF TGTGCCAGTCCTGGAGGGGGAAGAAACACCATATATTTT
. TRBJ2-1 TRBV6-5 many CASSYDGTKGQFF TGTGCCAGCAGTTACGATGGTACCAAGGGGCAGTTCTTC
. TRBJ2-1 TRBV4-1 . CASSRRGYNEQFF TGCGCCAGCAGCAGGCGGGGCTACAATGAGCAGTTCTTC
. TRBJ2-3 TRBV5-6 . CASSLFGPDADTQYF TGTGCCAGCAGCTTGTTTGGACCCGACGCAGATACGCAGTATTTT
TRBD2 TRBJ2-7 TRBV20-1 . CSVAGAYEQYF TGCAGTGTGGCGGGGGCCTACGAGCAGTACTTC
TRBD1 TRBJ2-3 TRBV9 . CASSVGATGATDTQYF TGTGCCAGCAGCGTAGGGGCGACAGGGGCCACAGATACGCAGTATTTT
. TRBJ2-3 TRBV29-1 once CSVEEGSTDTQYF TGCAGCGTTGAAGAGGGTTCCACAGATACGCAGTATTTT
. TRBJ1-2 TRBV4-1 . CASSQVAENYGYTF TGCGCCAGCAGCCAAGTGGCGGAGAACTATGGCTACACCTTC
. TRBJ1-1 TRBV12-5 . CASGPNIFKDGLLNTEAFF TGTGCTAGTGGTCCCAACATATTTAAGGACGGACTATTGAACACTGAAGCTTTCTTT
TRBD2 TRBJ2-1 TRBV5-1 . CASSPAPSGSANNEQFF TGCGCCAGCAGCCCGGCCCCTAGCGGGAGTGCCAACAATGAGCAGTTCTTC
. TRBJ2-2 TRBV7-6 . CASSRSPTRNTGELFF TGTGCCAGCAGCCGAAGCCCGACTAGAAACACCGGGGAGCTGTTTTTT
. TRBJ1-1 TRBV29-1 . CSAQTGLLLEAFF TGCAGCGCACAGACAGGACTGCTCCTTGAAGCTTTCTTT
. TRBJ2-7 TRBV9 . CASSGISSYEQYF TGTGCCAGCAGCGGTATCAGCTCCTACGAGCAGTACTTC
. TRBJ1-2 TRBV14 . CASSQVRGNYGYTF TGTGCCAGCAGCCAAGTTCGGGGGAACTATGGCTACACCTTC
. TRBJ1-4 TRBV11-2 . CASSSDWGELFF TGTGCCAGCAGCTCGGACTGGGGGGAACTGTTTTTT
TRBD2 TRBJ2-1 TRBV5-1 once CASSRGLGGDNEQFF TGCGCCAGCAGCCGGGGACTAGGAGGTGACAATGAGCAGTTCTTC
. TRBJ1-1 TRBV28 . CASRSGTSRGFF TGTGCCAGCAGGTCCGGGACATCCAGGGGTTTCTTT
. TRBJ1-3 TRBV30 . CAWTETSGNTIYF TGTGCCTGGACCGAGACTTCTGGAAACACCATATATTTT
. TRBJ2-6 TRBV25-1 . CASSESRWKGSGANVLTF TGTGCCAGCAGTGAATCGAGGTGGAAGGGGTCTGGGGCCAACGTCCTGACTTTC
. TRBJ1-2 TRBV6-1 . CASRDRQAPSYGYTF TGTGCCAGCAGAGATAGACAGGCGCCCTCCTATGGCTACACCTTC
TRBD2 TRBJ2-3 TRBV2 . CASSGASGSGYGTDTQYF TGTGCCAGCAGTGGCGCTAGCGGGAGCGGGTATGGCACAGATACGCAGTATTTT
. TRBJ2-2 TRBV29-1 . CTSWDRAWGAVF TGCACCTCGTGGGATCGGGCCTGGGGAGCTGTTTTT
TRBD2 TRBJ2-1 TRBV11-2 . CASSLLFLAGGPNEQFF TGTGCCAGCAGCTTATTATTTTTAGCGGGAGGGCCGAATGAGCAGTTCTTC
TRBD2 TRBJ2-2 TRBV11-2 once CASSRTSGTGGELLF TGTGCCAGCAGCCGGACTAGCGGGACGGGCGGGGAGCTGCTTTTT
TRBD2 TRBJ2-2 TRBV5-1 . CASSIGTSGNTGELFF TGCGCCAGCAGCATCGGGACTAGCGGCAACACCGGGGAGCTGTTTTTT
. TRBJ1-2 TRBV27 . CASSLSGETPGRYTF TGTGCCAGCAGTTTATCGGGAGAAACCCCAGGAAGATACACCTTC
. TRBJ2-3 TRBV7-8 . CASSLDSRSTDTQYF TGTGCCAGCAGCTTAGACTCGCGGTCCACAGATACGCAGTATTTT
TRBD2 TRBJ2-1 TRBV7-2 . CASSSFSGAQFF TGTGCCAGCAGCTCGTTCAGCGGGGCGCAGTTCTTC
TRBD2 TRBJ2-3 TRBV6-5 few CASGPTSGDTQYF TGTGCCAGCGGACCTACTAGCGGCGATACGCAGTATTTT
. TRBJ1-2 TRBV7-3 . CASSLTAGNGYTF TGTGCCAGCAGCTTAACGGCAGGGAATGGCTACACCTTC